Following are 13 T cell receptor beta chains from one sample sequenced in a study of cytomegalovirus exposure and HLA in healthy donors. Primers: 60 Vbeta forward and 13 Jbeta reverse. Method: immunoSEQ multiplex PCR; TCRdb's copy keeps in-frame clones and lacks some. The sample shows some 190,000 clones, approximately 75% of them seen only once. Sequencing used PBMCs. The receptors here all came from a man aged 25-45 years in good health and CMV-seropositive.

In this sample, this clone turned up a few times. CDR3 region: CASSQASGSYQPQHF. The CDR3 coding sequence is TGTGCCAGCAGCCAAGCCAGCGGATCTTATCAGCCCCAGCATTTT. The gene calls are TRBV4-2 and TRBJ1-5, with D unclear. The CDR3 spans 15 residues. V shed 1 base and J shed 5 bases, with 12 bases lying between them. In germline, CDR1 is LGHNA, CDR2 YNFKEQ.

In its sample, this clone was seen a few times. V is TRBV10-3 and J is TRBJ2-3; 7 bases agree with TRBD1. This CDR3 region has 12 residues. Germline V gene sequence: CDR1 ENHRY, CDR2 SYGVKD. V dropped 5 bases and J dropped 6; count of bases not matched to a gene: 2. The DNA for the CDR3 is TGTGCCATCAGTAACAGGGGTGATACGCAGTATTTT. As protein: CAISNRGDTQYF.

The CDR3 DNA follows: TGTGCCAGCAGTAACAGGGGGATGGCGGATACGCAGTATTTT. Its protein product is CASSNRGMADTQYF. The chain carries TRBV11-3 and TRBJ2-3, with TRBD1 matching 8 bases. Germline V CDR1 and CDR2: SGHNT, YENEEA. CDR3 length: 14 residues. With 6 bases clipped from V and 6 bases from J, the junction kept 8 bases outside the gene matches.

This chain connects TRBV14 to TRBJ2-7, with TRBD1 matching over 7 bases. The CDR3 consists of 15 residues. CDR1 is SGHDN, CDR2 FVKESK, per germline. With 4 bases clipped from V and 3 bases from J, the junction kept 9 bases outside the gene matches. This chain's CDR3 is CASSPEVGGNYEQYF. The CDR3 bases are TGTGCCAGCAGCCCCGAGGTAGGGGGCAACTACGAGCAGTACTTC.

The chain is built from TRBV4-1 and TRBJ2-5, with D perhaps matching TRBD2 (6 bases). The germline V gene encodes CDR1 MGHRA and CDR2 YSYEKL. The CDR3 loop spans 14 amino acids. The V end lost 0 bases, the J end lost 5 bases, and 10 bases lay between the germline ends. CDR3 sequence reads: CASSQETSLETQYF. In DNA form, the CDR3 reads TGCGCCAGCAGCCAAGAGACTAGTCTGGAGACCCAGTACTTC.

The rearrangement links TRBV7-3 to TRBJ2-1; TRBD2 matches 15 bases. CDR1 SGHTA and CDR2 FQGTGA come from the germline V gene. The junction had 3 bases not matched to a gene; V was cut back by 5 bases and J by 7 bases. The CDR3 runs 15 residues. The CDR3 DNA reads as TGTGCCAGCAGCCCGGGGACTAGCGGGGGGAATGAGCAGTTCTTC. Translated: CASSPGTSGGNEQFF.

This clone appeared a few times. V usage is TRBV5-4 and J usage is TRBJ1-1; TRBD1 agrees at 8 bases. The CDR3 loop spans 15 amino acids. The V and J ends lost 1 base and 5 bases, in that order; junction bases with no gene match: 7. Germline V gives CDR1 SGHNT, CDR2 YYREEE (reference sequence). In DNA form, the CDR3 reads TGTGCCAGCAGCTTGCCAAACAGGGGGAGTACTGAAGCTTTCTTT. This translates into CASSLPNRGSTEAFF.

This clone was detected a few times. This rearrangement joins TRBV4-3 to TRBJ1-2, with D possibly TRBD1 on 6 matching bases. Germline CDR1 reads LGHNA; CDR2 reads YSLEER. Trimming removed 3 bases from V and 5 bases from J, with 13 bases in between. The CDR3 totals 14 residues. CDR3 residues: CASSQTVTGYGYTF. In DNA, the CDR3 is TGCGCCAGCAGCCAGACCGTAACAGGGTATGGCTACACCTTC.

The V and J genes are TRBV2 and TRBJ2-5; perhaps TRBD1 as D (5 bases). The V end lost 3 bases, the J end lost 1 base, and 9 bases lay between the germline ends. The CDR3 covers 14 residues. Germline values: CDR1 SNHLY, CDR2 FYNNEI. Written as DNA, the CDR3 is TGTGCCAGCAGTGAGTCCAGGGTCCAAGAGACCCAGTACTTC. Amino acid sequence: CASSESRVQETQYF.

The V and J genes are TRBV7-8 and TRBJ1-5, with 9 positions matching TRBD1. Germline V gene sequence: CDR1 SGHVS, CDR2 FQNEAQ. V shed 5 bases and J 3 bases; nucleotides not matched to a gene: 5. CDR3 length: 15 residues. The CDR3 loop is CASSRDRDINQPQHF. CDR3 sequence (DNA): TGTGCCAGCAGCCGGGACAGGGATATCAATCAGCCCCAGCATTTT.

The chain uses TRBV27 and TRBJ2-5; 9 positions match TRBD2. The end of the DNA fits TRBJ2-7 better, so the J call may be wrong. The germline CDR1 and CDR2 sequences are MNHEY and SMNVEV (reference sequence). The CDR3 totals 14 residues. In nucleotides, the CDR3 is TGTGCCAGCAGAGGGGCGGGAGGGCCGGCCGAGCAGTACTTC. This gives the protein CASRGAGGPAEQYF.

This clone was seen a few times. The chain employs TRBV5-6 and TRBJ2-4; a possible D gene is TRBD2 (5 bases). Looked up from germline, CDR1 is SGHDT and CDR2 is YYEEEE. This CDR3 is 14 amino acids long. The germline V and J ends were trimmed by 4 bases and 0 bases, with 8 bases remaining between them. CDR3 amino acids: CASSPGIAKNIQYF. Here the CDR3 DNA reads TGTGCCAGCAGCCCGGGAATAGCCAAAAACATTCAGTACTTC. Full variable domain (outside the CDR3, taken from reference TRBV5-6 and TRBJ2-4): DAGVTQSPTHLIKTRGQQVTLRCSPKSGHDTVSWYQQALGQGPQFIFQYYEEEERQRGNFPDRFSGHQFPNYSSELNVNALLLGDSALYLCASSPGIAKNIQYFGAGTRLSVL.

The chain joins TRBV4-3 to TRBJ1-2, with TRBD1 matching over 8 bases. Germline V gene sequence: CDR1 LGHNA, CDR2 YSLEER. Trimming took 4 bases from V and 8 from J; bases not matched to a gene: 6. The CDR3 runs 13 residues. The CDR3 spells CASSPRGLGGYTF. CDR3 sequence (DNA): TGCGCCAGCAGCCCCAGGGGGCTCGGCGGCTACACCTTC.